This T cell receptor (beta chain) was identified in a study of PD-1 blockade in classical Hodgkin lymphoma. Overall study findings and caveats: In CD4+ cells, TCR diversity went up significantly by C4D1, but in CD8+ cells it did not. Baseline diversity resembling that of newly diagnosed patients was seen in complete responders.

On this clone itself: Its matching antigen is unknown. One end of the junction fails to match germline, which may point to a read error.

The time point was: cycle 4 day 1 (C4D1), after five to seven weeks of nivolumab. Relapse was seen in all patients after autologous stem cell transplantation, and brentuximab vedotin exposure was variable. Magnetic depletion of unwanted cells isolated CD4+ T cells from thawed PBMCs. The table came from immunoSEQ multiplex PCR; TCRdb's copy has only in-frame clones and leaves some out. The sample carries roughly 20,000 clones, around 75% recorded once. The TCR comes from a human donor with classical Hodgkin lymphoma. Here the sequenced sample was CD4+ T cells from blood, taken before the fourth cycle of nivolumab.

The CDR3 loop is CASSSQYRTGYRDF. The CDR3 DNA is TGTGCCAGCAGTTCCCAGTATAGGACAGGGTACAGGGATTTT. The V and J genes are TRBV28 and TRBJ1-3; 8 bases are shared with TRBD1. Germline CDR1 MDHEN, CDR2 SYDVKM. The length of the CDR3 is 14 residues. The full variable domain, in which reference TRBV28 and TRBJ1-3 provide the parts outside the CDR3, is DVKVTQSSRYLVKRTGEKVFLECVQDMDHENMFWYRQDPGLGLRLIYFSYDVKMKEKGDIPEGYSVSREKKERFSLILESASTNQTSMYLCASSSQYRTGYRDFGEGSWLTVV.